This is a list of T cell receptor beta chains from one sample in a study of shared clonotypes between healthy human individuals. Data came from immunoSEQ multiplex PCR; TCRdb stores just in-frame clones and leaves some out. The sample records about 2.4 million clones, roughly 93% being singletons. Sequenced input: naive CD4+ T cells from PBMCs. The receptors derive from a man aged 18 to 35 in good health. Some clones in this sample may be carry-over from other donors' samples. CDR3s include the opening cysteine and the closing phenylalanine or tryptophan. The D gene is left open where the match is weak. Only some rows state a clone size, as once, few, many or a class for expanded clones.

abundance | j_gene | d_gene | v_gene | CDR3nt | CDR3aa
NA | TRBJ1-5 | NA | TRBV2 | TGTGCCAGCAGTAGGGGGACGGAAAAGGGTAGCAATCAGCCCCAGCATTTT | CASSRGTEKGSNQPQHF
NA | TRBJ1-1 | NA | TRBV14 | TGTGCCAGCAGCCAACTAGCGGTTGAAGCTTTCTTT | CASSQLAVEAFF
NA | TRBJ2-7 | NA | TRBV28 | TGTGCCAGCCTAAGTAGGGGATCTTCCTACGAGCAGTACTTC | CASLSRGSSYEQYF
NA | TRBJ2-1 | TRBD1 | TRBV5-1 | TGCGCCAGCAGCTTGGCGTTGCAGGGGGCAAATGAGCAGTTCTTC | CASSLALQGANEQFF
NA | TRBJ2-1 | NA | TRBV9 | TGTGCCAGCAGCGTAGATAAGGGCTCCTACAATGAGCAGTTCTTC | CASSVDKGSYNEQFF
NA | TRBJ2-7 | TRBD1 | TRBV5-1 | TGCGCCAGCAGCCACGGGACAGGCTACGAGCAGTACTTC | CASSHGTGYEQYF
NA | TRBJ2-7 | NA | TRBV25-1 | TGTGCCAGCAGTTATCTAGGGGGCTACGAGCAGTACTTC | CASSYLGGYEQYF
NA | TRBJ1-1 | NA | TRBV6-5 | TGTGCCAGCAGTTATAACCTGAGGGGACCTGAAGCTTTCTTT | CASSYNLRGPEAFF
once | TRBJ2-7 | TRBD2 | TRBV27 | TGTGCCGCGGCCCCCAATCTAGCGGGAGTCGGGGAGCAGTACTTC | CAAAPNLAGVGEQYF
NA | TRBJ1-1 | NA | TRBV5-1 | TGCGCCAGCTCCTTAGCGGGGGATGTCACTGAAGCTTTCTTT | CASSLAGDVTEAFF
NA | TRBJ2-7 | NA | TRBV2 | TGTGCCAGCAGTGAAACCGTATACAGAATCTCCTACGAGCAGTACTTC | CASSETVYRISYEQYF